This T cell receptor beta chain was identified during a study of blood T cell repertoires in COVID-19. Study details: COVID-19 samples collected from the United States, Italy and Spain covered acute and convalescent phases.

This CDR3 comprises 18 residues. Germline V CDR1 and CDR2: LNHDA, SQIVND (reference sequence). V gave up 2 bases and J gave up 4 bases, with 21 bases separating them. The repertoire was sequenced with immunoSEQ multiplex PCR; TCRdb's copy has only in-frame clones and lacks some. Of around 100,000 clones listed, about 80% are singletons. In its sample, this clone was seen once. The source is a human donor in a cohort sampled during active COVID-19. The rearrangement uses TRBV19 and TRBJ2-4; possibly TRBD2 for D (6 bases). The specimen was peripheral blood. CDR3: CASSIFGGSGVYKNIQYF. The CDR3 region has the DNA TGTGCCAGTAGTATATTTGGCGGTTCGGGGGTGTATAAAAACATTCAGTACTTC.